The rows below give T cell receptor beta chains drawn from one sample of a study of cytomegalovirus exposure and HLA in healthy donors. TCRdb's copy holds only in-frame clones and misses some; the assay was immunoSEQ multiplex PCR. The sample includes 150,000 to 250,000 clones, roughly 82% of them seen just once. Sequencing was done on a sample of PBMCs. All receptors derive from a woman aged 30 to 39 in good health and CMV-seropositive. The CDR3 runs from the conserved cysteine through the conserved F or W. The order of the fields is J gene, clone size, D gene, V gene, CDR3 protein, CDR3 DNA. A D gene is named only where the DNA matches it firmly. Size values are once, few and many counts, or a class for expanded clones, and some rows have none.

j_gene: TRBJ1-1; abundance: once; d_gene: TRBD1; v_gene: TRBV29-1; CDR3aa: CSVARDSTEAFF; CDR3nt: TGCAGCGTCGCTCGGGACAGCACTGAAGCTTTCTTT
j_gene: TRBJ1-2; abundance: medium-sized; d_gene: .; v_gene: TRBV27; CDR3aa: CASSSYSTDFYGYTF; CDR3nt: TGTGCCAGCAGTTCTTATTCGACAGACTTCTATGGCTACACCTTC
j_gene: TRBJ2-7; abundance: .; d_gene: TRBD2; v_gene: TRBV7-6; CDR3aa: CASSLARGTSYEQYF; CDR3nt: TGTGCCAGCAGCTTAGCGAGAGGGACTAGCTACGAGCAGTACTTC
j_gene: TRBJ2-1; abundance: .; d_gene: .; v_gene: TRBV7-3; CDR3aa: CASSQPSGSYNEQFF; CDR3nt: TGTGCCAGCAGCCAGCCCAGCGGGTCGTACAATGAGCAGTTCTTC
j_gene: TRBJ1-4; abundance: once; d_gene: TRBD1; v_gene: TRBV30; CDR3aa: CACPGQRNEKLFF; CDR3nt: TGTGCCTGTCCGGGACAGCGTAATGAAAAACTGTTTTTT
j_gene: TRBJ2-1; abundance: .; d_gene: TRBD2; v_gene: TRBV5-1; CDR3aa: CASSFLAGGRSEQFF; CDR3nt: TGCGCCAGCAGCTTCCTTGCGGGAGGCCGCAGTGAGCAGTTCTTC
j_gene: TRBJ2-3; abundance: .; d_gene: .; v_gene: TRBV6-1; CDR3aa: CASSEEVRTDTQYF; CDR3nt: TGTGCCAGCAGTGAAGAAGTCAGGACAGATACGCAGTATTTT
j_gene: TRBJ2-6; abundance: once; d_gene: .; v_gene: TRBV19; CDR3aa: CASSVSGANVLTF; CDR3nt: TGTGCCAGTAGTGTATCCGGGGCCAACGTCCTGACTTTC
j_gene: TRBJ1-4; abundance: .; d_gene: .; v_gene: TRBV25-1; CDR3aa: CASSGSRTANEKLFF; CDR3nt: TGTGCCAGCAGTGGATCGAGGACTGCTAATGAAAAACTGTTTTTT
j_gene: TRBJ1-4; abundance: .; d_gene: .; v_gene: TRBV5-4; CDR3aa: CASSLAGVGEKLFF; CDR3nt: TGTGCCAGCAGCTTGGCCGGAGTTGGGGAAAAACTGTTTTTT
j_gene: TRBJ2-1; abundance: .; d_gene: TRBD2; v_gene: TRBV5-1; CDR3aa: CASSPRLAGVNEQFF; CDR3nt: TGCGCCAGCAGTCCTCGGCTAGCGGGAGTTAATGAGCAGTTCTTC
j_gene: TRBJ1-2; abundance: once; d_gene: .; v_gene: TRBV5-1; CDR3aa: CASSFAANYGYTF; CDR3nt: TGCGCCAGCAGCTTTGCGGCTAACTATGGCTACACCTTC
j_gene: TRBJ2-7; abundance: .; d_gene: TRBD2; v_gene: TRBV4-2; CDR3aa: CASSQDASGNDEQYF; CDR3nt: TGTGCCAGCAGCCAAGACGCCAGCGGGAACGACGAGCAGTACTTC
j_gene: TRBJ1-2; abundance: .; d_gene: .; v_gene: TRBV27; CDR3aa: CASSLRGPGYGYTF; CDR3nt: TGTGCCAGCAGTTTAAGAGGGCCCGGCTATGGCTACACCTTC
j_gene: TRBJ1-3; abundance: .; d_gene: TRBD1; v_gene: TRBV5-1; CDR3aa: CASMGTDSGNTIYF; CDR3nt: TGCGCCAGCATGGGGACAGACTCTGGAAACACCATATATTTT
j_gene: TRBJ2-1; abundance: once; d_gene: .; v_gene: TRBV5-1; CDR3aa: CASTTSPGNGDEQFF; CDR3nt: TGCGCCAGCACCACCAGTCCAGGCAACGGGGATGAGCAGTTCTTC
j_gene: TRBJ2-5; abundance: .; d_gene: TRBD1; v_gene: TRBV19; CDR3aa: CASRNRDRGGETQYF; CDR3nt: TGTGCCAGTAGGAACCGGGACAGGGGTGGAGAGACCCAGTACTTC
j_gene: TRBJ2-3; abundance: .; d_gene: TRBD2; v_gene: TRBV7-2; CDR3aa: CASKGLAGTDTQYF; CDR3nt: TGTGCCAGCAAGGGACTAGCGGGGACAGATACGCAGTATTTT
j_gene: TRBJ2-7; abundance: .; d_gene: .; v_gene: TRBV6-1; CDR3aa: CASSDQRGRGTSEQYF; CDR3nt: TGTGCCAGCAGTGATCAGCGGGGCAGGGGAACCTCCGAGCAGTACTTC
j_gene: TRBJ2-3; abundance: .; d_gene: TRBD2; v_gene: TRBV10-3; CDR3aa: CATGNGGLASDTQYF; CDR3nt: TGTGCCACGGGGAACGGGGGACTAGCTAGTGATACGCAGTATTTT
j_gene: TRBJ1-2; abundance: .; d_gene: TRBD1; v_gene: TRBV27; CDR3aa: CASSFDRAMGYTF; CDR3nt: TGTGCCAGCAGCTTCGACAGGGCCATGGGCTACACCTTC
j_gene: TRBJ2-1; abundance: .; d_gene: TRBD2; v_gene: TRBV5-1; CDR3aa: CASTASGSGGFF; CDR3nt: TGCGCCAGCACGGCTAGCGGGAGTGGGGGCTTCTTC
j_gene: TRBJ2-7; abundance: .; d_gene: TRBD2; v_gene: TRBV30; CDR3aa: CAWSRMASGTLRPHYEQYF; CDR3nt: TGTGCCTGGAGCAGAATGGCTAGCGGGACCCTCAGACCTCACTACGAGCAGTACTTC
j_gene: TRBJ1-5; abundance: once; d_gene: .; v_gene: TRBV6-1; CDR3aa: CASSRGDVSNQPQHF; CDR3nt: TGTGCCAGCAGTCGGGGGGACGTGAGCAATCAGCCCCAGCATTTT
j_gene: TRBJ2-7; abundance: .; d_gene: TRBD2; v_gene: TRBV2; CDR3aa: CASSEAGGVTYEQYF; CDR3nt: TGTGCCAGCAGTGAAGCGGGGGGGGTTACCTACGAGCAGTACTTC
j_gene: TRBJ2-3; abundance: .; d_gene: TRBD2; v_gene: TRBV10-3; CDR3aa: CAISGTSGSIDTQYF; CDR3nt: TGTGCCATCTCGGGGACTAGCGGGAGTATAGATACGCAGTATTTT
j_gene: TRBJ2-3; abundance: .; d_gene: .; v_gene: TRBV9; CDR3aa: CASSVGEELSSTDTQYF; CDR3nt: TGTGCCAGCAGCGTAGGGGAGGAGTTGTCTAGCACAGATACGCAGTATTTT
j_gene: TRBJ2-1; abundance: .; d_gene: TRBD1; v_gene: TRBV5-1; CDR3aa: CASSLGGTGDHNEQFF; CDR3nt: TGCGCCAGCAGCTTGGGAGGGACAGGAGATCACAATGAGCAGTTCTTC
j_gene: TRBJ1-5; abundance: few; d_gene: .; v_gene: TRBV19; CDR3aa: CASRDGTTNQPQHF; CDR3nt: TGTGCCAGTAGGGATGGGACAACCAATCAGCCCCAGCATTTT
j_gene: TRBJ1-3; abundance: .; d_gene: .; v_gene: TRBV19; CDR3aa: CASRRRQQDTIYF; CDR3nt: TGTGCCAGTAGACGCAGACAGCAGGACACCATATATTTT
j_gene: TRBJ2-1; abundance: .; d_gene: .; v_gene: TRBV7-2; CDR3aa: CASSALAYEQFF; CDR3nt: TGTGCCAGCAGCGCACTAGCCTATGAGCAGTTCTTC
j_gene: TRBJ2-7; abundance: .; d_gene: TRBD2; v_gene: TRBV5-6; CDR3aa: CASSRRTSGSVYTYEQYF; CDR3nt: TGTGCCAGCAGCCGCCGGACTAGCGGGAGTGTGTATACGTACGAGCAGTACTTC
j_gene: TRBJ2-2; abundance: few; d_gene: .; v_gene: TRBV29-1; CDR3aa: CSVVGGGGNTGELFF; CDR3nt: TGCAGCGTTGTCGGAGGGGGGGGGAACACCGGGGAGCTGTTTTTT
j_gene: TRBJ2-1; abundance: .; d_gene: TRBD1; v_gene: TRBV27; CDR3aa: CASSFGTGYNEQFF; CDR3nt: TGTGCCAGCAGTTTCGGGACAGGCTACAATGAGCAGTTCTTC
j_gene: TRBJ2-1; abundance: few; d_gene: .; v_gene: TRBV6-1; CDR3aa: CASSDQGIEQFF; CDR3nt: TGTGCCAGCAGCGACCAGGGGATTGAGCAGTTCTTC
j_gene: TRBJ2-1; abundance: .; d_gene: TRBD1; v_gene: TRBV28; CDR3aa: CASSSPGTATGNEQFF; CDR3nt: TGTGCCAGCAGTTCACCCGGGACAGCAACTGGGAATGAGCAGTTCTTC
j_gene: TRBJ2-7; abundance: .; d_gene: TRBD2; v_gene: TRBV2; CDR3aa: CASSEGIGLAGTYEQYF; CDR3nt: TGTGCCAGCAGTGAAGGAATTGGACTAGCGGGAACCTACGAGCAGTACTTC